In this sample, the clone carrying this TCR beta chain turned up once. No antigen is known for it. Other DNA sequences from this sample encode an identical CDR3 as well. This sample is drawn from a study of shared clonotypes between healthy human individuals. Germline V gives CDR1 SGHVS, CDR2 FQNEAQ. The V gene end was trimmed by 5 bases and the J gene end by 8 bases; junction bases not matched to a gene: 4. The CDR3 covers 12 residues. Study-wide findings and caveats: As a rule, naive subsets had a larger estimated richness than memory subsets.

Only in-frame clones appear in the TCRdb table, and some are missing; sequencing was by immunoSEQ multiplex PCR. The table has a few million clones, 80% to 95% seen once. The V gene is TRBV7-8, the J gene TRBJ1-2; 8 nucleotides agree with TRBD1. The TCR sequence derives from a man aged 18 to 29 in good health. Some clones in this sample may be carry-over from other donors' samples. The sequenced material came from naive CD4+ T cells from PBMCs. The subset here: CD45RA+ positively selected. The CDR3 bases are TGTGCCAGCAGCCGGACAGGGTACGGCTACACCTTC. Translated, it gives CASSRTGYGYTF.